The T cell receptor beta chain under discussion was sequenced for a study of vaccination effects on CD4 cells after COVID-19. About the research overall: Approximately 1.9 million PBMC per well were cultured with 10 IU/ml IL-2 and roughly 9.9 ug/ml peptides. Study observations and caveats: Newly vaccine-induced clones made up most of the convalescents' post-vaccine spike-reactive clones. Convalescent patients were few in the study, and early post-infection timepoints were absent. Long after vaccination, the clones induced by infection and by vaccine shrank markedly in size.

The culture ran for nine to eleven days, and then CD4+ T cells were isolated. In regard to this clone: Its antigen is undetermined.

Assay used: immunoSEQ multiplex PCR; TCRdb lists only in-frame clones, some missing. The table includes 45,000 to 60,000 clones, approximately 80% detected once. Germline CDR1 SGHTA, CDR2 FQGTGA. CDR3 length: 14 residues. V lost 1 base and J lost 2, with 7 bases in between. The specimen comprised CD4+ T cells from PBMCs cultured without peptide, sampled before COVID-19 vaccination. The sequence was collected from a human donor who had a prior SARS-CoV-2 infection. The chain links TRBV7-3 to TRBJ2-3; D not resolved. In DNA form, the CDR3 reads TGTGCCAGCAGCTTAAACTACGACACAGATACGCAGTATTTT. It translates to CASSLNYDTDTQYF.